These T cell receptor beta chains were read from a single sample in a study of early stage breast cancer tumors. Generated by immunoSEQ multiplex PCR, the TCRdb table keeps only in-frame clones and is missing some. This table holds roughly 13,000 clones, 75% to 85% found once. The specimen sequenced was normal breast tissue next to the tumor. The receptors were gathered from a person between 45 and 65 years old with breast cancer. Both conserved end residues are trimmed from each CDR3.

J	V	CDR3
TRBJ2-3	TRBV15	ATSGVRGGATDTQY
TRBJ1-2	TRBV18	ASSPSDRGHYGYT
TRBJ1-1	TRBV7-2	ASSLGVVAEAF
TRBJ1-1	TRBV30	AWTQGVRTEAF
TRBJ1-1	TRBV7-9	ASSYKGTVNTEAF
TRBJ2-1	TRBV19	ASKGGTGTRYSEQF
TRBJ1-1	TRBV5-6	ASSLGQVNTEAF
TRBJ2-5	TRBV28	ATRGGGRETQY
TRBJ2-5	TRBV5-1	ASSPVRGSGSSETQY
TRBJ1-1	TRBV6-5	ASRVPGTRTEAF
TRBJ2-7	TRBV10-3	AISSPLLAGSEQY
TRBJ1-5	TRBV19	ASSLRDSQAYQPQH
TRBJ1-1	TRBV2	ASRTTGNGVTEAF
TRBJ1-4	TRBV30	ARTVTRQGTEKLF
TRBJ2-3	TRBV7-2	ASSQGNSGGTDTQY
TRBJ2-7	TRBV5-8	ASSFGRRLGYEQY
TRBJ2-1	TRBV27	ASRFSGGGNEQF
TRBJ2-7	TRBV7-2	ASSRDRGTYEQY
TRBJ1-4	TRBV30	ASQVGQGVEKLF
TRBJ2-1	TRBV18	ASSPSMSGGRDEQF
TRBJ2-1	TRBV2	ASRPGTGGYNEQF
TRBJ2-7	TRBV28	ASSRDRPSYEQY
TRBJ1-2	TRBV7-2	ASSLVRGNGYT
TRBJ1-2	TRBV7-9	ASSLSGGSDGYT
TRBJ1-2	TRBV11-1	ASSYRDGVYGYT
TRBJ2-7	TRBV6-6	ASSYRGLAYEQY